The 28 T cell receptor beta chains given below trace back to one sample, sequenced in a study of blood T cell repertoires in COVID-19. Here immunoSEQ multiplex PCR was the method, and the copy in TCRdb shows in-frame clones only, minus some. The data show about 140,000 clones, roughly four fifths seen once. Material for sequencing was peripheral blood. The source of these receptors is a woman at least 80 years old with acute or convalescent COVID-19.

Only a few counts were recorded for this clone. The chain employs TRBV3-1 (or the pseudogene TRBV3-2) and TRBJ2-2, with D perhaps matching TRBD1 (6 bases). CDR3 length: 19 amino acids. V shed 0 bases and J shed 3 bases, with 20 bases lying between them. Germline CDR1 reads LGHDT; CDR2 reads YNNKEL (reference sequence). As DNA, the CDR3 is TGTGCCAGCAGCCAAGAGGATTTGGTAGGACAGAGACACACCGGGGAGCTGTTTTTT. Translated: CASSQEDLVGQRHTGELFF.

The rearrangement links TRBV11-2 to TRBJ2-6; tentatively, D is TRBD2 (7 bases). The CDR3 loop spans 17 amino acids. Germline V gene sequence: CDR1 SGHAT, CDR2 FQNNGV. The V and J ends lost 5 bases and 0 bases respectively, with 14 bases between them. The CDR3 sequence is CASSGGGRRSGANVLTF. CDR3 bases: TGTGCCAGCAGCGGGGGGGGCAGGCGCTCTGGGGCCAACGTCCTGACTTTC.

CDR3 DNA: TGTGCCAGCAGTCCTATTCTAGCGGGAGGGCAAGAGACCCAGTACTTC. The encoded protein is CASSPILAGGQETQYF. The chain recombines TRBV27 with TRBJ2-5, with TRBD2 matching over 12 bases. The CDR3 has 16 residues. J was trimmed by 2 bases and V by 5 bases; bases with no gene match: 6. Germline assignment: CDR1 MNHEY and CDR2 SMNVEV (reference sequence).

J is TRBJ1-3 and V is TRBV14; D ambiguous. V was trimmed by 1 base and J by 0 bases, leaving 7 bases between them. This CDR3 contains 15 residues. From germline, CDR1 is SGHDN and CDR2 FVKESK. CDR3 bases: TGTGCCAGCAGCCAAGGGGCAGCCTCTGGAAACACCATATATTTT. Amino acids: CASSQGAASGNTIYF.

The gene calls are TRBV10-1 and TRBJ1-2, with D uncertain. The CDR3 is 14 amino acids. The ends were cut back, 3 bases at V and 1 base at J, with 9 bases in the middle. CDR1 WNHNN and CDR2 SYGVQD come from the germline V gene (reference sequence). CDR3 bases: TGCGCCAGCAGTGAAGCTATCTTTAACTATGGCTACACCTTC. Protein product: CASSEAIFNYGYTF.

The chain couples TRBV5-4 to TRBJ2-1; D is ambiguous. This CDR3 is 14 amino acids long. Trimming took off 4 bases at V and 2 bases at J, with 10 bases between the two ends. Germline V gene lookup returns CDR1 SGHNT and CDR2 YYREEE (reference sequence). In nucleotides, the CDR3 is TGTGCCAGCAGCCCCGGTGTAGCCTACAATGAGCAGTTCTTC. It specifies CASSPGVAYNEQFF.

The chain joins TRBV6-5 to TRBJ2-7; 10 bases match TRBD1. Germline CDR1 reads MNHEY; CDR2 reads SVGAGI. Trimming removed 6 bases from V and 5 bases from J; junction bases left unmatched: 7. The CDR3 spans 14 residues. This CDR3 is CASSPGTGVNEQYF. The CDR3 nucleotides read TGTGCCAGCAGCCCCGGGACAGGGGTAAACGAGCAGTACTTC.

The chain combines TRBV19 with TRBJ1-1; D uncertain. The CDR3 contains 11 residues. Trimming stripped 1 base from V and 8 bases from J, with 5 bases between. Germline V lookup: CDR1 LNHDA, CDR2 SQIVND (reference sequence). The CDR3 loop is CASSIGQEAFF. The CDR3 DNA follows: TGTGCCAGTAGTATAGGGCAGGAAGCTTTCTTT.

V is TRBV3-1 (or the pseudogene TRBV3-2) and J is TRBJ2-3, with D perhaps matching TRBD2 (6 bases). CDR3 length: 15 residues. The ends were cut back, 5 bases at V and 3 bases at J, with 15 bases in the middle. Germline lookup yields CDR1 LGHDT and CDR2 YNNKEL (reference sequence). As DNA, the CDR3 is TGTGCCAGCAGCTCCCGGGCCCGGGGGACAGATACGCAGTATTTT. It yields the protein CASSSRARGTDTQYF.

The J gene is TRBJ1-3, the V gene TRBV12-3 or TRBV12-4; D is unclear. The V gene lost 3 bases and the J gene lost 7 bases, with 4 bases spanning the gap. The CDR3 is 11 residues long. CDR3 coding DNA: TGTGCCAGCAGTTTTTCGAACACCATATATTTT. This sequence encodes CASSFSNTIYF.

This chain connects TRBV4-1 to TRBJ2-1, with D tentatively TRBD2 (5 bases). Germline values: CDR1 MGHRA, CDR2 YSYEKL. The CDR3 loop spans 14 amino acids. V gave up 1 base and J gave up 12 bases, with 16 bases separating them. CDR3 nucleotides: TGCGCCAGCAGCCAAGTCTACAGCGGTGGGTCGCAGTTCTTC. Its translation: CASSQVYSGGSQFF.

The V gene is TRBV28, the J gene TRBJ1-5; the D gene is possibly TRBD1 (6 bases). The length of the CDR3 is 16 residues. In germline, CDR1 is MDHEN, CDR2 SYDVKM. Trimming removed 5 bases from V and 1 base from J, with 15 bases in between. The CDR3 region is CASSPVVGGSNQPQHF. The DNA for the CDR3 is TGTGCCAGCAGTCCCGTGGTTGGGGGCAGCAATCAGCCCCAGCATTTT.

This chain uses TRBV5-4 with TRBJ2-1; 9 nucleotides match TRBD2. Unmatched junction bases numbered 7, after V lost 5 bases and J lost 4 bases. From germline, CDR1 is SGHNT and CDR2 YYREEE (reference sequence). This CDR3 comprises 15 residues. The CDR3 loop reads CASRDIAGVYNEQFF. CDR3 DNA: TGTGCCAGCAGGGATATAGCGGGAGTATACAATGAGCAGTTCTTC.

This clone was found once. The gene calls are TRBV19 and TRBJ2-3; the D gene is possibly TRBD1 (6 bases). Germline V gene sequence: CDR1 LNHDA, CDR2 SQIVND (reference sequence). Trimming removed 5 bases from V and 3 bases from J, with 21 bases in between. The CDR3 length is 17 residues. The CDR3 nucleotides read TGTGCCAGTAGTGGGACCCGCGACAGGCCCAGTACAGATACGCAGTATTTT. This translates into CASSGTRDRPSTDTQYF.

The chain is built from TRBV28 and TRBJ2-5; a weak D match, TRBD2 (6 bases). This CDR3 spans 16 amino acids. V lost 7 bases and J lost 5, with 23 bases in between. The germline gives CDR1 MDHEN, CDR2 SYDVKM. CDR3 protein: CASIPGRTGLVETQYF. The CDR3, as DNA: TGTGCCAGCATTCCGGGGAGGACGGGTTTAGTCGAGACCCAGTACTTC.

The rearrangement links TRBV6-4 to TRBJ1-2, with 9 nucleotides matching TRBD1. The junction had 3 bases not matched to a gene; V was cut back by 5 bases and J by 5 bases. CDR1 and CDR2 (germline): MRHNA, SNTAGT. The CDR3 is 13 residues long. CDR3 loop: CASSTGTGYGYTF. The CDR3 DNA follows: TGTGCCAGCAGTACCGGGACAGGGTATGGCTACACCTTC.

The chain combines TRBV6-1 with TRBJ2-2; TRBD1 aligns across 9 bases. Germline V gene lookup returns CDR1 MNHNS and CDR2 SASEGT. The CDR3 consists of 16 residues. J gave up 6 bases and V 0 bases, and 5 bases lay outside the gene matches. CDR3 DNA: TGTGCCAGCAGTGAAGCGCCGGGACAGGGACCCGGGGAGCTGTTTTTT. Protein: CASSEAPGQGPGELFF.

The genes are TRBV7-8 and TRBJ2-3, with a weak D call TRBD1 (5 bases). CDR1 and CDR2 (germline): SGHVS, FQNEAQ. CDR3 length: 14 residues. Trimming stripped 4 bases from V and 2 bases from J, with 10 bases between. CDR3 amino acids: CASSSGNPTDTQYF. The CDR3 region has the DNA TGTGCCAGCAGCTCAGGGAATCCCACAGATACGCAGTATTTT. The variable domain in full, with the rest retrieved from reference TRBV7-8 and TRBJ2-3, is GAGVSQSPRYKVAKRGQDVALRCDPISGHVSLFWYQQALGQGPEFLTYFQNEAQLDKSGLPSDRFFAERPEGSVSTLKIQRTQQEDSAVYLCASSSGNPTDTQYFGPGTRLTVL.

This chain joins TRBV27 and TRBJ2-7; the match to TRBD2 covers 10 bases. Per germline, CDR1 MNHEY and CDR2 SMNVEV (reference sequence). Trimming at V came to 4 bases and at J to 7 bases, leaving 10 bases not matched to a gene. The CDR3 consists of 15 residues. The CDR3 DNA sequence: TGTGCCAGCAGTTCAACTCTAGCGGGAGTAAGAGAGCAGTACTTC. This encodes CASSSTLAGVREQYF.

This clone was detected many times. The V call is TRBV7-9, the J call TRBJ1-2, with D hard to call. Trimming took 5 bases from V and 7 from J, leaving 17 bases between them. The length of the CDR3 is 14 residues. From germline, CDR1 is SEHNR and CDR2 FQNEAQ (reference sequence). CDR3 in amino acids: CASSEFRGASGYTF. In DNA, the CDR3 is TGTGCCAGCAGCGAGTTTCGGGGTGCCAGTGGCTACACCTTC.

CDR3 bases: TGTGCCAGCTCACCATTCATGGGCGTCTCTGGGGCCAACGTCCTGACTTTC. This translates into CASSPFMGVSGANVLTF. The rearrangement uses TRBV18 and TRBJ2-6; D not resolved. V lost 2 bases and J lost 0, with 11 bases in between. Germline CDR1 is KGHSH and CDR2 is LQKENI. The CDR3 length is 17 residues.

V is TRBV11-2 and J is TRBJ2-7, with D possibly being TRBD1 (5 bases). CDR1 and CDR2 (germline): SGHAT, FQNNGV. The CDR3 covers 14 residues. V was cut by 3 bases and J by 2 bases, with 11 bases left in between. The CDR3 here is CASSLVDRPYEQYF. The CDR3 DNA follows: TGTGCCAGCAGCTTGGTTGACAGACCCTACGAGCAGTACTTC. Combining the CDR3 with reference TRBV11-2 and TRBJ2-7 gives the whole variable domain EAGVAQSPRYKIIEKRQSVAFWCNPISGHATLYWYQQILGQGPKLLIQFQNNGVVDDSQLPKDRFSAERLKGVDSTLKIQPAKLEDSAVYLCASSLVDRPYEQYFGPGTRLTVT.

The rearrangement uses TRBV28 and TRBJ2-7; D perhaps matches TRBD1 (6 bases). There are 13 residues in the CDR3. The germline V and J ends were trimmed by 6 bases and 4 bases, with 13 bases remaining between them. Per germline, CDR1 MDHEN and CDR2 SYDVKM. The CDR3: CASRSTGWYEQYF. CDR3 DNA sequence: TGTGCCAGCAGATCGACAGGTTGGTACGAGCAGTACTTC.

This chain connects TRBV5-1 to TRBJ2-3; D is undetermined. Trimming took off 4 bases at V and 0 bases at J, with 6 bases between the two ends. Per the germline V gene, CDR1 is SGHRS and CDR2 is YFSETQ. The CDR3 sequence is 13 residues long. CDR3 DNA: TGCGCCAGCAGCCTGTCGAGCACAGATACGCAGTATTTT. Its protein product is CASSLSSTDTQYF.

A few counts support this clone. The chain uses TRBV4-1 and TRBJ2-1; 7 bases agree with TRBD2. The CDR3 has 16 amino acids. Germline CDR1 is MGHRA and CDR2 is YSYEKL. With V trimmed by 6 bases and J by 7 bases, 15 bases remained unmatched. The CDR3 sequence is CASRGFRGGGRNEQFF. The DNA of the CDR3 is TGCGCCAGCAGGGGTTTTCGCGGGGGAGGGAGGAATGAGCAGTTCTTC.

The chain combines TRBV28 with TRBJ2-7; D may be TRBD2 (6 bases). The CDR3 extends over 13 amino acids. Germline lookup yields CDR1 MDHEN and CDR2 SYDVKM. V was pared by 8 bases and J by 6 bases, with 17 bases between. This chain's CDR3 is CASRPGGFREQYF. The CDR3 region has the DNA TGTGCCAGCCGCCCCGGGGGTTTTCGCGAGCAGTACTTC.

V gene TRBV11-3 combines with J gene TRBJ2-3; D ambiguous. Looked up from germline, CDR1 is SGHNT and CDR2 is YENEEA. This CDR3 spans 12 amino acids. The ends were cut back, 0 bases at V and 4 bases at J, with 2 bases in the middle. This CDR3 reads CASSLDSDTQYF. CDR3 DNA sequence: TGTGCCAGCAGCTTAGACTCAGATACGCAGTATTTT.

The V call is TRBV27, the J call TRBJ1-1; 7 bases are a match to TRBD1. The CDR3 is made up of 15 amino acids. Germline CDR1 MNHEY, CDR2 SMNVEV (reference sequence). Trimming at V came to 4 bases and at J to 4 bases, leaving 9 bases not matched to a gene. CDR3 DNA: TGTGCCAGCAGTTCAATGAGGGACAGCCCCACTGAAGCTTTCTTT. Translating gives CASSSMRDSPTEAFF.